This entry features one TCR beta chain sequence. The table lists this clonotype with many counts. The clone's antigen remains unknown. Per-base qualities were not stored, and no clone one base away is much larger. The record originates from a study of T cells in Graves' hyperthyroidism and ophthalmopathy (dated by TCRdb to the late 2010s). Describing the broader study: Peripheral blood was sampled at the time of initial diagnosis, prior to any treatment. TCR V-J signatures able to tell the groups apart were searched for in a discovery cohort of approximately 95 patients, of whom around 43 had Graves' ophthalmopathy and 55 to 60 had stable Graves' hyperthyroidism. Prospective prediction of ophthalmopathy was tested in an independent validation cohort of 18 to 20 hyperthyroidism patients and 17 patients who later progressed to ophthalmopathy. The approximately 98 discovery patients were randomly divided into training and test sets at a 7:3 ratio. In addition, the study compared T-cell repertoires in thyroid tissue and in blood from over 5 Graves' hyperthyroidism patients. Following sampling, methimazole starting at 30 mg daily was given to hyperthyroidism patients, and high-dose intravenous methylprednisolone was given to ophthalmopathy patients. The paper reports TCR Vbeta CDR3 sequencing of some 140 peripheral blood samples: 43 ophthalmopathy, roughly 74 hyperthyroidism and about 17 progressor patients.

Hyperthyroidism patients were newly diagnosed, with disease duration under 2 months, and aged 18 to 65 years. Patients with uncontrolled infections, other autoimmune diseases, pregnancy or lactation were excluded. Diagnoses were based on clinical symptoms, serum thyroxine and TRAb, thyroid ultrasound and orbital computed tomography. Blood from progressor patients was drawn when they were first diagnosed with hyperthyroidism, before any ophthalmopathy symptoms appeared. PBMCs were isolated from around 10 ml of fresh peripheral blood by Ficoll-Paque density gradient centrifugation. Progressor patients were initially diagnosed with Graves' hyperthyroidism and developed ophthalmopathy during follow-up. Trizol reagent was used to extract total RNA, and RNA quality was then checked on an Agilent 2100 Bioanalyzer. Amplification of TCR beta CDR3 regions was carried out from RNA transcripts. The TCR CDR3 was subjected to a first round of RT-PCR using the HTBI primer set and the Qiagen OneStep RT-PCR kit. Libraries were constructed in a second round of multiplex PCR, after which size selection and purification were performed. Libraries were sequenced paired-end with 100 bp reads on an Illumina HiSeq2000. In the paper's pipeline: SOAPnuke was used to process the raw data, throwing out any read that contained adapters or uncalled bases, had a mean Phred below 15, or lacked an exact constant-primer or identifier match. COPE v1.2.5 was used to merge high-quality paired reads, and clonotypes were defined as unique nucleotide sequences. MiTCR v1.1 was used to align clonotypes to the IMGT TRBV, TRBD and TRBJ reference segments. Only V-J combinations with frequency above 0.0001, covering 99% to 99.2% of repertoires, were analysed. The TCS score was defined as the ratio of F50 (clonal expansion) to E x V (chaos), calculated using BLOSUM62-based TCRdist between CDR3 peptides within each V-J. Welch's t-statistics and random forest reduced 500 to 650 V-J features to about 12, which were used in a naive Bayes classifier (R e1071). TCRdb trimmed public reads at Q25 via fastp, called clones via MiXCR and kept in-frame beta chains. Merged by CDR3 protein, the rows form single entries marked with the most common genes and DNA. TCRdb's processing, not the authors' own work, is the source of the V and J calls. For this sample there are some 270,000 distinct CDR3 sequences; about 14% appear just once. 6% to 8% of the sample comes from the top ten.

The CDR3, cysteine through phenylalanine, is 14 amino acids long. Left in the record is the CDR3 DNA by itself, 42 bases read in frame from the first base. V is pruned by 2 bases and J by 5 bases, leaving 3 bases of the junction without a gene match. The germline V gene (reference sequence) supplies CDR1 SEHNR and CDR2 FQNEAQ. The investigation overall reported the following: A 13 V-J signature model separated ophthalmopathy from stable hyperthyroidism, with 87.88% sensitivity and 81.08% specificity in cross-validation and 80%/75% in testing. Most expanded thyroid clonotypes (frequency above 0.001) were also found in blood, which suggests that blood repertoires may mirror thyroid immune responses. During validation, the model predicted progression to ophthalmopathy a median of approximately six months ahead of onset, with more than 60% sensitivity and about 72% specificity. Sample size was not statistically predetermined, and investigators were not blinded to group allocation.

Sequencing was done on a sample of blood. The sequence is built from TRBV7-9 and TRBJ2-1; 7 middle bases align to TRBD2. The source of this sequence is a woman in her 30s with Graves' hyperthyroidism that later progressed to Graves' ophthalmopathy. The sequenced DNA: TGTGCCAGCAGCTTAACTAGCGACCACAATGAGCAGTTCTTC. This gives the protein CASSLTSDHNEQFF.